Listed below are T cell receptor beta chains from one sample, sequenced in a study of Ad26.COV2.S vaccination and SARS-CoV-2 variants. The assay was immunoSEQ multiplex PCR, and TCRdb's table has in-frame clones only and misses some. The data contain 300,000 to 450,000 clones, approximately 81% of them seen just once; the ten biggest clones take up less than 4%. This specimen was peripheral blood, taken in a trial of Ad26.COV2.S vaccine versus placebo. These receptors were obtained from a person aged 18-60 years who received the Ad26.COV2.S COVID-19 vaccine or a placebo. The CDR3 runs from the conserved cysteine through the conserved F or W. Fields, in order: clone size, J gene, CDR3 length, V gene, D gene, CDR3 protein, CDR3 DNA. D genes are given only for firm matches. The size field is filled for only some rows; it gives once, few, many or a size class.

clone size: -
J gene: TRBJ1-2
CDR3 length: 13
V gene: TRBV7-9
D gene: -
CDR3 protein: CASSFRSLYGYTF
CDR3 DNA: TGTGCCAGCAGCTTCCGCAGCCTATATGGCTACACCTTC

clone size: -
J gene: TRBJ1-1
CDR3 length: 12
V gene: TRBV12-3/TRBV12-4
D gene: -
CDR3 protein: CASSFADTEAFF
CDR3 DNA: TGTGCCAGCAGTTTTGCGGACACTGAAGCTTTCTTT

clone size: -
J gene: TRBJ2-5
CDR3 length: 13
V gene: TRBV19
D gene: -
CDR3 protein: CASSNTGGETQYF
CDR3 DNA: TGTGCCAGTAGTAACACGGGTGGGGAGACCCAGTACTTC

clone size: few
J gene: TRBJ1-1
CDR3 length: 14
V gene: TRBV7-2
D gene: -
CDR3 protein: CASSLWSTNTEAFF
CDR3 DNA: TGTGCCAGCAGCTTATGGTCTACGAACACTGAAGCTTTCTTT

clone size: -
J gene: TRBJ2-3
CDR3 length: 16
V gene: TRBV6-5
D gene: TRBD2
CDR3 protein: CASSYSSGGPSDTQYF
CDR3 DNA: TGTGCCAGCAGTTACTCTTCGGGGGGGCCGTCAGATACGCAGTATTTT

clone size: -
J gene: TRBJ1-2
CDR3 length: 15
V gene: TRBV25-1
D gene: TRBD1
CDR3 protein: CASSGWIGGAEGYTF
CDR3 DNA: TGTGCCAGCAGTGGGTGGATAGGGGGCGCCGAGGGCTACACCTTC

clone size: once
J gene: TRBJ2-7
CDR3 length: 15
V gene: TRBV11-2
D gene: TRBD1
CDR3 protein: CASSLERDRGTEQYF
CDR3 DNA: TGTGCCAGCAGCTTAGAAAGGGACAGGGGGACCGAGCAGTACTTC

clone size: -
J gene: TRBJ2-3
CDR3 length: 15
V gene: TRBV28
D gene: -
CDR3 protein: CASTTQRTTVNTQYF
CDR3 DNA: TGTGCCAGCACCACTCAGAGGACAACGGTTAATACGCAGTATTTT

clone size: once
J gene: TRBJ2-7
CDR3 length: 15
V gene: TRBV1
D gene: -
CDR3 protein: CTSSRRGTVKLEQYF
CDR3 DNA: TGCACCAGCAGCCGGCGGGGGACAGTTAAACTCGAGCAGTACTTC

clone size: -
J gene: TRBJ2-5
CDR3 length: 15
V gene: TRBV7-8
D gene: TRBD2
CDR3 protein: CASSSTSGIIETQYF
CDR3 DNA: TGTGCCAGCAGCTCAACTAGCGGGATAATCGAGACCCAGTACTTC

clone size: -
J gene: TRBJ2-7
CDR3 length: 14
V gene: TRBV5-1
D gene: -
CDR3 protein: CASSLTGFTYEQYF
CDR3 DNA: TGCGCCAGCAGCTTGACAGGCTTTACCTACGAGCAGTACTTC

clone size: -
J gene: TRBJ2-1
CDR3 length: 15
V gene: TRBV5-6
D gene: TRBD2
CDR3 protein: CASSPISGRANEQFF
CDR3 DNA: TGTGCCAGCAGCCCAATTAGCGGGAGGGCCAATGAGCAGTTCTTC

clone size: once
J gene: TRBJ1-5
CDR3 length: 14
V gene: TRBV2
D gene: -
CDR3 protein: CASMGDIGNQPQHF
CDR3 DNA: TGTGCCAGCATGGGGGACATTGGCAATCAGCCCCAGCATTTT

clone size: -
J gene: TRBJ1-5
CDR3 length: 17
V gene: TRBV30
D gene: -
CDR3 protein: CAWSLNRGDYSNQPQHF
CDR3 DNA: TGTGCCTGGAGTTTGAACCGGGGGGATTATAGCAATCAGCCCCAGCATTTT

clone size: -
J gene: TRBJ2-3
CDR3 length: 13
V gene: TRBV28
D gene: -
CDR3 protein: CASNVPVTDTQYF
CDR3 DNA: TGTGCCAGCAATGTCCCAGTCACAGATACGCAGTATTTT

clone size: -
J gene: TRBJ1-1
CDR3 length: 12
V gene: TRBV9
D gene: -
CDR3 protein: CASSRGDTEAFF
CDR3 DNA: TGTGCCAGCAGCCGGGGGGACACTGAAGCTTTCTTT

clone size: -
J gene: TRBJ2-6
CDR3 length: 13
V gene: TRBV24-1
D gene: -
CDR3 protein: CATTPMGANVLTF
CDR3 DNA: TGTGCCACCACCCCGATGGGGGCCAACGTCCTGACTTTC

clone size: -
J gene: TRBJ2-2
CDR3 length: 17
V gene: TRBV18
D gene: -
CDR3 protein: CASSPEVPGLFTGELFF
CDR3 DNA: TGTGCCAGCTCACCGGAGGTACCGGGACTCTTCACCGGGGAGCTGTTTTTT

clone size: -
J gene: TRBJ1-6
CDR3 length: 15
V gene: TRBV28
D gene: -
CDR3 protein: CASSDGGSYNSPLHF
CDR3 DNA: TGTGCCAGCAGTGACGGCGGGTCCTATAATTCACCCCTCCACTTT

clone size: -
J gene: TRBJ1-3
CDR3 length: 13
V gene: TRBV3-1/TRBV3-2
D gene: -
CDR3 protein: CASSQERRRGLYF
CDR3 DNA: TGTGCCAGCAGCCAAGAACGTCGCAGGGGATTATATTTT

clone size: -
J gene: TRBJ1-2
CDR3 length: 15
V gene: TRBV9
D gene: TRBD1
CDR3 protein: CASSAADRGTYGYTF
CDR3 DNA: TGTGCCAGCAGCGCCGCCGACAGGGGTACCTATGGCTACACCTTC

clone size: -
J gene: TRBJ2-3
CDR3 length: 14
V gene: TRBV7-8
D gene: -
CDR3 protein: CASSLTWLRNTQYF
CDR3 DNA: TGTGCCAGCAGCTTAACTTGGTTGCGAAATACGCAGTATTTT

clone size: -
J gene: TRBJ2-7
CDR3 length: 14
V gene: TRBV5-1
D gene: -
CDR3 protein: CASSLAGYLYEQYF
CDR3 DNA: TGCGCCAGCAGCTTGGCTGGTTACCTCTACGAGCAGTACTTC

clone size: -
J gene: TRBJ1-1
CDR3 length: 15
V gene: TRBV5-1
D gene: -
CDR3 protein: CASSLEGQPNTEAFF
CDR3 DNA: TGCGCCAGCAGCTTGGAAGGACAACCGAACACTGAAGCTTTCTTT